What follows are 4 T cell receptor beta chains derived from one specimen sequenced in a study of blood T cell repertoires in COVID-19 (dated by TCRdb to 2019 to 2021). The library was generated by the immunoSEQ multiplex PCR assay. The table comes from immuneACCESS by way of TCRdb, which keeps in-frame sequences with V and J called. Part of the clones is missing from these tables; in studies checked, under half for an unresolved V gene and the rest for unknown reasons. This sample lists under 75,000 clones; more than 60% were detected once. The top ten clones comprise roughly a fifth of the sample. Sequencing used peripheral blood. These receptors all come from a man between 60 and 75 years old with acute or convalescent COVID-19.

This clone occurred many times. The chain couples TRBV3-1 (or the pseudogene TRBV3-2) to TRBJ2-5, with a tentative D call TRBD2 (6 bases). CDR3 length: 16 residues. Germline CDR1 is LGHDT and CDR2 is YNNKEL (reference sequence). V was cut by 4 bases and J by 5 bases, with 20 bases left in between. The CDR3 protein is CASSLQFSAGWETQYF. The CDR3 nucleotides are TGTGCCAGCAGCCTACAATTCTCGGCGGGGTGGGAGACCCAGTACTTC.

This clone was counted at least ten times. The V call is TRBV4-1, the J call TRBJ1-2, with no clear D. Germline assignment: CDR1 MGHRA and CDR2 YSYEKL. This CDR3 has 13 residues. Trimming took 2 bases from V and 5 from J, leaving 9 bases between them. CDR3 residues: CASSQFGRYGYTF. The CDR3 nucleotides are TGCGCCAGCAGCCAATTCGGTAGATATGGCTACACCTTC.

This chain links TRBV24-1 with TRBJ1-2; 9 bases align to TRBD1. This CDR3 has 15 residues. Germline CDR1 and CDR2: KGHDR and SFDVKD. V lost 4 bases to trimming and J lost 6 bases; unmatched junction nucleotides: 8. In DNA form, the CDR3 reads TGTGCCACCAGTGAACCGGACAGGGGAGGGGATGGCTACACCTTC. Residues: CATSEPDRGGDGYTF.

The chain recombines TRBV9 with TRBJ2-2; 7 nucleotides align to TRBD1. There are 14 residues in the CDR3. In germline, CDR1 is SGDLS, CDR2 YYNGEE. The ends lost 0 bases at V and 7 bases at J; junction bases unmatched: 3. The CDR3 sequence: CASSVDRGIGELFF. The CDR3 nucleotides read TGTGCCAGCAGCGTAGACAGGGGAATCGGGGAGCTGTTTTTT.